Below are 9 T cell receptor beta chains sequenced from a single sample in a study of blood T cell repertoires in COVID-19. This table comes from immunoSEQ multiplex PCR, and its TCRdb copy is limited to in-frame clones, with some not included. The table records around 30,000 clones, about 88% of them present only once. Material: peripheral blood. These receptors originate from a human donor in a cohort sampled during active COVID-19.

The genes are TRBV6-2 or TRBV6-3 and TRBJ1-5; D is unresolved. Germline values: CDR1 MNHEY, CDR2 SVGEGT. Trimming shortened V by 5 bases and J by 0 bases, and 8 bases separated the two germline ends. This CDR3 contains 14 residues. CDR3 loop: CASSDGGSNQPQHF. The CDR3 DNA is TGTGCCAGCAGTGATGGCGGTAGCAATCAGCCCCAGCATTTT.

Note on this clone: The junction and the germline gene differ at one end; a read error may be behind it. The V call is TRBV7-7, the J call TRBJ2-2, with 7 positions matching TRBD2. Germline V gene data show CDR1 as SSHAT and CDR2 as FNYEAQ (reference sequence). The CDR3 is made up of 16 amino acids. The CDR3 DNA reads TGTGCTAGCAGCTCAATCGAGGCGGGGGACGCCGGGGAGCTGTTTTTT. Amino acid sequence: CASSSIEAGDAGELFF. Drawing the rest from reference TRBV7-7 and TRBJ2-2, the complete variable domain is GAGVSQSPRYKVTKRGQDVTLRCDPISSHATLYWYQQALGQGPEFLTYFNYEAQPDKSGLPSDRFSAERPEGSISTLTIQRTEQRDSAMYRCASSSIEAGDAGELFFGEGSRLTVL.

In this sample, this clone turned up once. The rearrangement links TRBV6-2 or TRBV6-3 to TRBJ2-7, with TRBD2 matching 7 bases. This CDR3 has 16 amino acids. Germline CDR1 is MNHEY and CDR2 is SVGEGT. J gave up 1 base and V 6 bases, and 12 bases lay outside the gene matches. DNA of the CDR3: TGTGCCAGCAGCCCACCCCGGGGGGATGTATCCTACGAGCAGTACTTC. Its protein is CASSPPRGDVSYEQYF.

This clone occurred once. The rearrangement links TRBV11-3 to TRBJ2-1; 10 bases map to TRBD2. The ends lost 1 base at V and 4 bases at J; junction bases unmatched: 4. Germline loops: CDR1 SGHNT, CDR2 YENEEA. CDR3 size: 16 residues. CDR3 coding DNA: TGTGCCAGCAGCTTAGTACCTAGCGGGGGATACAATGAGCAGTTCTTC. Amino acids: CASSLVPSGGYNEQFF.

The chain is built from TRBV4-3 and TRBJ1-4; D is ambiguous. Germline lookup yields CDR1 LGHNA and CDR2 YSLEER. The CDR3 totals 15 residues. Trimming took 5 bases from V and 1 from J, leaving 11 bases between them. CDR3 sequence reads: CASSIGLGTNEKLFF. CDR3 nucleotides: TGCGCCAGCAGCATAGGACTCGGAACTAATGAAAAACTGTTTTTT.

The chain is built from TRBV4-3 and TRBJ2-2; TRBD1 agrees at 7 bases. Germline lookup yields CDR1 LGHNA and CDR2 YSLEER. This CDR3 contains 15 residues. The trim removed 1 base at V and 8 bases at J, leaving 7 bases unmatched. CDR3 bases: TGCGCCAGCAGCCAAGGGCGAGGGGGCGGGGGGGAGCTGTTTTTT. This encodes CASSQGRGGGGELFF.

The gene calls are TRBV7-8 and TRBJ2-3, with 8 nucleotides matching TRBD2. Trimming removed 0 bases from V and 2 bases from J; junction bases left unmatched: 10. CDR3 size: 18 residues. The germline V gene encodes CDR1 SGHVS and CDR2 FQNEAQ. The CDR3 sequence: CASSLAGTGGRFTDTQYF. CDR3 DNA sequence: TGTGCCAGCAGCTTAGCGGGGACGGGGGGGCGATTCACAGATACGCAGTATTTT.

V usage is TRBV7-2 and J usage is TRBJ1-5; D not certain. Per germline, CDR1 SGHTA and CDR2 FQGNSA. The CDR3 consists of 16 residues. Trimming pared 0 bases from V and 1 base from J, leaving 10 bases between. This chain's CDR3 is CASSLAGYGSNQPQHF. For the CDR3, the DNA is TGTGCCAGCAGCTTAGCCGGGTATGGGAGCAATCAGCCCCAGCATTTT.

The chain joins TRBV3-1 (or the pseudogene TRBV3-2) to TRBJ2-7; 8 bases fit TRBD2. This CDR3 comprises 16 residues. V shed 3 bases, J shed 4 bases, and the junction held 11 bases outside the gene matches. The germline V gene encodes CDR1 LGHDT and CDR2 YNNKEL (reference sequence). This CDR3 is CASSHGRAGNRYEQYF. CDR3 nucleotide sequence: TGTGCCAGCAGCCACGGGAGGGCAGGGAATCGATACGAGCAGTACTTC.